These 28 T cell receptor beta chains share one sample of origin, sequenced in a study of CD8 T cells in ankylosing spondylitis. The study, taken as a whole, reports: A motif of roughly eight highly homologous TCR beta variants was seen as apparently characteristic of ankylosing spondylitis blood.

Their antigen targets remain unknown. TCRdb fed the 5' RACE reads into MiXCR, producing one record per CDR3 protein. Found here are a few hundred thousand distinct CDR3 sequences, about 20% of them singletons; the top ten hold less than 20%. Source material: blood, either unsorted or a sorted T cell fraction (not recorded which). The receptors stem from a male donor with ankylosing spondylitis.

V usage is TRBV20-1 and J usage is TRBJ2-7; D remains unclear. CDR1 is DFQATT, CDR2 SNEGSKA, per germline (reference sequence). There are 16 residues in the CDR3. The ends were cut back, 3 bases at V and 2 bases at J, with 20 bases in the middle. The CDR3 loop reads CSASPPPQAHTYEQYF. In nucleotides, the CDR3 is TGCAGTGCTAGCCCACCCCCTCAGGCGCATACCTACGAGCAGTACTTC.

V usage is TRBV7-3 and J usage is TRBJ2-1; D is undetermined. Trimming took off 5 bases at V and 5 bases at J, with 10 bases between the two ends. The CDR3 is 13 amino acids. Germline V gene sequence: CDR1 SGHTA, CDR2 FQGTGA. CDR3 amino acids: CASSALTHNEQFF. In DNA, the CDR3 is TGTGCCAGCAGCGCCTTGACTCACAATGAGCAGTTCTTC.

This chain links TRBV12-3 or TRBV12-4 with TRBJ1-5; D gene unclear. Trimming cost V 7 bases and J 7 bases, with 14 bases left between them. This CDR3 comprises 13 residues. The CDR3 nucleotides read TGTGCCAGCACCAAGGGCAGAGACCAGCCCCAGCATTTT. The encoded protein is CASTKGRDQPQHF.

This clonotype was picked up one time. The rearrangement links TRBV5-1 to TRBJ2-1; TRBD2 aligns across 9 bases. This CDR3 comprises 15 residues. Looked up from germline, CDR1 is SGHRS and CDR2 is YFSETQ. V gave up 2 bases and J gave up 4 bases; unmatched junction bases: 4. The CDR3 protein is CASSFRLAEYNEQFF. The CDR3 bases are TGCGCCAGCAGCTTCCGACTAGCGGAGTACAATGAGCAGTTCTTC.

This clonotype was seen ten or more times. V is TRBV9 and J is TRBJ2-2; D unresolved. Per germline, CDR1 SGDLS and CDR2 YYNGEE. Trimming left V 4 bases short and J 5 bases short, with 9 bases between. This CDR3 has 13 residues. CDR3 amino acids: CASSKIRTGELFF. DNA of the CDR3: TGTGCCAGCAGCAAGATCAGGACCGGGGAGCTGTTTTTT.

The gene calls are TRBV5-1 and TRBJ2-7; D is possibly TRBD1 (5 bases). The CDR3 is 14 amino acids. Germline V CDR1 and CDR2: SGHRS, YFSETQ. V lost 0 bases and J 4 bases, leaving 11 bases between the germline ends. The CDR3 DNA reads TGCGCCAGCAGCTTGGATCTCAGGGCTTACGAGCAGTACTTC. The encoded protein is CASSLDLRAYEQYF.

This clonotype occurred a few times. V is TRBV28 and J is TRBJ2-7, with D maybe TRBD2 (6 bases). This CDR3 comprises 13 residues. The V end lost 8 bases, the J end lost 3 bases, and 14 bases lay between the germline ends. From germline, CDR1 is MDHEN and CDR2 SYDVKM. This CDR3 is CASGRTARYEQYF. In nucleotides, the CDR3 is TGTGCCAGCGGGAGGACGGCTCGCTACGAGCAGTACTTC.

This clonotype was observed at least ten times. The chain uses TRBV12-3 or TRBV12-4 and TRBJ2-7; TRBD1 aligns across 8 bases. The junction had 3 bases not matched to a gene; V was cut back by 3 bases and J by 2 bases. The CDR3 has 14 residues. As DNA, the CDR3 is TGTGCCAGCAGTTTGGGGACAGGTACCTACGAGCAGTACTTC. It yields the protein CASSLGTGTYEQYF.

V is TRBV7-3 and J is TRBJ2-2, with 7 bases identical to TRBD2. This CDR3 is built from 14 residues. Germline-derived CDR1 and CDR2 are SGHTA and FQGTGA. V shed 5 bases, J shed 4 bases, and the junction held 4 bases outside the gene matches. The CDR3 here is CASSARESTGELFF. The DNA of the CDR3 is TGTGCCAGCAGCGCGCGGGAGAGCACCGGGGAGCTGTTTTTT. The entire variable domain, with the rest obtained from reference TRBV7-3 and TRBJ2-2, is as follows: GAGVSQTPSNKVTEKGKYVELRCDPISGHTALYWYRQSLGQGPEFLIYFQGTGAADDSGLPNDRFFAVRPEGSVSTLKIQRTERGDSAVYLCASSARESTGELFFGEGSRLTVL.

The genes are TRBV5-1 and TRBJ2-2; D is unclear. The germline V gene has CDR1 SGHRS and CDR2 YFSETQ. The CDR3 has 14 residues. Trimming removed 4 bases at V and 2 bases at J, with 9 bases between. The CDR3 loop is CASSARQNTGELFF. DNA of the CDR3: TGCGCCAGCAGCGCCCGTCAAAACACCGGGGAGCTGTTTTTT.

This clonotype was detected a few times. The junction departs from the called germline gene at one end, perhaps through a read error. The V and J genes are TRBV6-5 and TRBJ1-6; D gene uncertain. Germline V gene lookup returns CDR1 MNHEY and CDR2 SVGAGI. The CDR3 has 15 amino acids. The CDR3 protein is CASSDSGLYNSPLHF. CDR3 sequence (DNA): TGTGCCAGCAGTGACTCGGGCCTCTATAATTCACCCCTCCACTTT.

This clonotype was seen only a few times. The chain employs TRBV4-2 and TRBJ2-3, with D perhaps matching TRBD1 (8 bases). The CDR3 has 19 residues. Trimming left V 0 bases short and J 2 bases short, with 21 bases between. Germline V gene sequence: CDR1 LGHNA, CDR2 YNFKEQ. The CDR3 DNA follows: TGTGCCAGCAGCCAAGAACCGGGGGGCGACAGGGGAATCACAGATACGCAGTATTTT. This encodes CASSQEPGGDRGITDTQYF.

The CDR3 sequence: CSAIDYEQYF. CDR3 nucleotides: TGCAGTGCTATAGACTACGAGCAGTACTTC. The chain links TRBV20-1 to TRBJ2-7; D call uncertain. Trimming stripped 4 bases from V and 3 bases from J, with 4 bases between. Looked up from germline, CDR1 is DFQATT and CDR2 is SNEGSKA (reference sequence). CDR3 length: 10 amino acids.

The table lists this clonotype with a few counts. V usage is TRBV7-8 and J usage is TRBJ2-3; weak D call: TRBD2 (6 bases). This CDR3 comprises 17 residues. Germline V CDR1 and CDR2: SGHVS, FQNEAQ. V lost 8 bases and J lost 3, with 24 bases in between. The CDR3 bases are TGTGCCAGCTCCCGAGGGTGGGACTCGGGGCCTACAGATACGCAGTATTTT. It specifies CASSRGWDSGPTDTQYF.

The V call is TRBV20-1, the J call TRBJ2-3, with D possibly called TRBD1 or TRBD2 (5 bases each). V gave up 6 bases and J gave up 0 bases, with 10 bases separating them. There are 13 residues in the CDR3. Germline V gene data show CDR1 as DFQATT and CDR2 as SNEGSKA (reference sequence). CDR3 nucleotides: TGCAGTGCCCCGGGACCTAGCACAGATACGCAGTATTTT. Translation: CSAPGPSTDTQYF.

The sample holds a few counts of this clonotype. The rearrangement uses TRBV11-3 and TRBJ2-4; D gene unclear. This CDR3 has 12 amino acids. The germline CDR1 and CDR2 sequences are SGHNT and YENEEA. V dropped 2 bases and J dropped 7 bases, with 6 bases sitting between them. CDR3: CASSLSVNIQYF. CDR3 bases: TGTGCCAGCAGCTTATCCGTTAACATTCAGTACTTC. Combining the CDR3 with reference TRBV11-3 and TRBJ2-4 gives the whole variable domain EAGVVQSPRYKIIEKKQPVAFWCNPISGHNTLYWYLQNLGQGPELLIRYENEEAVDDSQLPKDRFSAERLKGVDSTLKIQPAELGDSAVYLCASSLSVNIQYFGAGTRLSVL.

This clonotype has just a few counts. The V and J genes are TRBV28 and TRBJ1-2; D gene ambiguous. Germline loops: CDR1 MDHEN, CDR2 SYDVKM. Deletions cut 2 bases from V and 6 bases from J, with 10 bases between. The CDR3 is made up of 13 amino acids. CDR3 nucleotide sequence: TGTGCCAGCAGTTTAAGGAGGGCGGATGGCTACACCTTC. Protein: CASSLRRADGYTF.

The table lists this clonotype with many counts. The V gene is TRBV5-1, the J gene TRBJ1-2; D gene uncertain. This CDR3 has 13 amino acids. Germline loops: CDR1 SGHRS, CDR2 YFSETQ. The V end lost 0 bases, the J end lost 6 bases, and 9 bases lay between the germline ends. CDR3 nucleotide sequence: TGCGCCAGCAGCTTGGAACCCCTGCATGGCTACACCTTC. This gives the protein CASSLEPLHGYTF.

The table lists this clonotype with a few counts. The V call is TRBV5-1, the J call TRBJ2-3, with unresolved D. The germline V gene encodes CDR1 SGHRS and CDR2 YFSETQ. V was pared by 0 bases and J by 3 bases, with 14 bases between. The CDR3 consists of 16 residues. CDR3 bases: TGCGCCAGCAGCTTGGAAGCGCGGTCCCAGACAGATACGCAGTATTTT. Its protein product is CASSLEARSQTDTQYF. The whole variable domain, remainder taken from reference TRBV5-1 and TRBJ2-3, is KAGVTQTPRYLIKTRGQQVTLSCSPISGHRSVSWYQQTPGQGLQFLFEYFSETQRNKGNFPGRFSGRQFSNSRSEMNVSTLELGDSALYLCASSLEARSQTDTQYFGPGTRLTVL.

V and J are TRBV7-9 and TRBJ1-2; D is uncertain. The CDR3 consists of 14 residues. CDR1 SEHNR and CDR2 FQNEAQ come from the germline V gene (reference sequence). Trimming pared 1 base from V and 2 bases from J, leaving 8 bases between. The CDR3, as DNA: TGTGCCAGCAGCTTAGTATCGGGGAACTATGGCTACACCTTC. Its translation: CASSLVSGNYGYTF.

This chain links TRBV12-3 or TRBV12-4 with TRBJ2-1; a weak D match, TRBD2 (6 bases). The germline V and J ends were trimmed by 5 bases and 2 bases, with 7 bases remaining between them. The CDR3 is 13 amino acids. CDR3 DNA sequence: TGTGCCAGCAGTCGACTAGCCTACAATGAGCAGTTCTTC. This gives the protein CASSRLAYNEQFF.

The chain is built from TRBV3-1 and TRBJ2-7; no reliable D call. In germline, CDR1 is LGHDT, CDR2 YNNKEL (reference sequence). V was cut by 4 bases and J by 7 bases, with 11 bases left in between. CDR3 length equals 12 residues. DNA of the CDR3: TGTGCCAGCAGCCGACTGCTTGGGGAGCAGTACTTC. This encodes CASSRLLGEQYF.

This chain links TRBV28 with TRBJ2-1, with 10 bases that match TRBD2. The ends lost 7 bases at V and 2 bases at J; junction bases unmatched: 17. The CDR3 is 19 residues long. Germline CDR1 reads MDHEN; CDR2 reads SYDVKM. Written as DNA, the CDR3 is TGTGCCAGCAAGGGTCGTCCACTAGCGGGACTTGTCACCTACAATGAGCAGTTCTTC. It yields the protein CASKGRPLAGLVTYNEQFF. The full variable domain, its missing parts supplied by reference TRBV28 and TRBJ2-1, is DVKVTQSSRYLVKRTGEKVFLECVQDMDHENMFWYRQDPGLGLRLIYFSYDVKMKEKGDIPEGYSVSREKKERFSLILESASTNQTSMYLCASKGRPLAGLVTYNEQFFGPGTRLTVL.

This clonotype was counted ten times or more. The chain is built from TRBV7-2 and TRBJ1-5, with no clear D. This CDR3 has 12 amino acids. With 10 bases removed from V and 6 bases from J, the gap between germline ends came to 13 bases. Germline V gene lookup returns CDR1 SGHTA and CDR2 FQGNSA. The CDR3 bases are TGTGCCACCTCATGGGGTTCTCAGCCCCAGCATTTT. Translation: CATSWGSQPQHF.

This clonotype was seen more than once but under ten times. J is TRBJ1-6 and V is TRBV12-3 or TRBV12-4; D uncertain. V was clipped by 6 bases and J by 10 bases, with 13 bases between them. The CDR3 sequence is 13 residues long. The DNA for the CDR3 is TGTGCCAGCAGCCCATACGTAGGATCACCCCTCCACTTT. Translating gives CASSPYVGSPLHF.

The chain uses TRBV20-1 and TRBJ1-2; TRBD1 matches 9 bases. V was pared by 6 bases and J by 1 base, with 9 bases of the junction left unmatched. The CDR3 runs 15 residues. Germline V gene data show CDR1 as DFQATT and CDR2 as SNEGSKA (reference sequence). CDR3 in amino acids: CSASPGQGFNYGYTF. DNA for the CDR3: TGCAGTGCCTCTCCGGGACAGGGCTTTAACTATGGCTACACCTTC.

The V gene is TRBV19, the J gene TRBJ2-2, with D hard to call. V shed 3 bases and J shed 7 bases, with 12 bases lying between them. Germline V CDR1 and CDR2: LNHDA, SQIVND (reference sequence). The CDR3 consists of 14 residues. The CDR3 region has the DNA TGTGCCAGTAGTATTCTAAGAGATCTCGGGGAGCTGTTTTTT. Encoded protein: CASSILRDLGELFF. Filled out from reference TRBV19 and TRBJ2-2, the complete variable domain reads DGGITQSPKYLFRKEGQNVTLSCEQNLNHDAMYWYRQDPGQGLRLIYYSQIVNDFQKGDIAEGYSVSREKKESFPLTVTSAQKNPTAFYLCASSILRDLGELFFGEGSRLTVL.

The rearrangement joins TRBV20-1 to TRBJ1-2, with D maybe TRBD1 (5 bases). V lost 6 bases and J 4 bases, leaving 15 bases between the germline ends. Germline-derived CDR1 and CDR2 are DFQATT and SNEGSKA (reference sequence). The CDR3 has 13 amino acids. The CDR3 DNA follows: TGCAGTGCCACCAGAGGGGTTAGCTATGGCTACACCTTC. Translated: CSATRGVSYGYTF.